What follows are 18 T cell receptor beta chains derived from one specimen sequenced in a study of blood T cell repertoires in COVID-19. TCRdb's table, derived via immunoSEQ multiplex PCR, lists solely in-frame clones and lacks some. In the table there are about 150,000 clones, roughly 87% of which are singletons. The material sequenced was peripheral blood. These receptor sequences come from a woman in her 50s with acute or convalescent COVID-19.

DNA of the CDR3: TGTGCCAGCGGGTCCTTGGCGACTAGCGGGCACTCCTACGAGCAGTACTTC. Its protein product is CASGSLATSGHSYEQYF. V and J are TRBV7-2 and TRBJ2-7, with 10 bases aligning to TRBD2. The CDR3 contains 17 residues. J lost 0 bases, V lost 8 bases, and 13 bases had no gene match. The germline V gene encodes CDR1 SGHTA and CDR2 FQGNSA.

The chain employs TRBV4-1 and TRBJ1-2; TRBD1 is a possible D gene (6 bases). The CDR3 spans 16 residues. Trimming removed 4 bases at V and 3 bases at J, with 18 bases between. Germline V gives CDR1 MGHRA, CDR2 YSYEKL. CDR3 in amino acids: CASSRTQGPRDYGYTF. CDR3 bases: TGCGCCAGCAGCCGAACCCAGGGGCCCCGTGACTATGGCTACACCTTC.

This clone was recorded a few times. The rearrangement joins TRBV19 to TRBJ1-1; D not resolved. CDR3 size: 15 residues. The V end was cut by 3 bases, the J end by 2 bases, with 13 bases between. Germline CDR1 is LNHDA and CDR2 is SQIVND (reference sequence). In DNA form, the CDR3 reads TGTGCCAGTAGTATGAGACCAGGCACAAACACTGAAGCTTTCTTT. Translation: CASSMRPGTNTEAFF.

This sequence joins TRBV6-1 and TRBJ2-2; 13 bases are shared with TRBD2. In germline, CDR1 is MNHNS, CDR2 SASEGT. Losses at the gene ends were 4 bases for V and 2 bases for J; bases not matched to a gene: 13. This CDR3 is built from 20 residues. The DNA of the CDR3 is TGTGCCAGCAGTGTCGCCGGATGGACTAGCGGGAGTATTAACACCGGGGAGCTGTTTTTT. This sequence encodes CASSVAGWTSGSINTGELFF.

The V gene is TRBV11-1, the J gene TRBJ2-7; maybe TRBD1 (6 bases). Germline loops: CDR1 SGHAT, CDR2 FQDESV (reference sequence). This CDR3 region has 14 residues. Trimming removed 3 bases from V and 3 bases from J, with 12 bases in between. The CDR3 sequence is CASSFQQGIYEQYF. CDR3 nucleotide sequence: TGTGCCAGCAGCTTCCAACAGGGTATCTACGAGCAGTACTTC. The full variable domain, completed using reference TRBV11-1 and TRBJ2-7, is EAEVAQSPRYKITEKSQAVAFWCDPISGHATLYWYRQILGQGPELLVQFQDESVVDDSQLPKDRFSAERLKGVDSTLKIQPAELGDSAMYLCASSFQQGIYEQYFGPGTRLTVT.

J is TRBJ2-1 and V is TRBV5-5; 8 positions agree with TRBD2. Unmatched junction bases numbered 7, after V lost 5 bases and J lost 0 bases. The CDR3 is made up of 16 amino acids. The germline CDR1 and CDR2 sequences are SGHKS and YYEKEE (reference sequence). The CDR3 DNA reads TGTGCCAGCAGTTTAACGGGGGGGAGCTCCTACAATGAGCAGTTCTTC. It specifies CASSLTGGSSYNEQFF.

This chain links TRBV19 with TRBJ2-2, with a possible D match to TRBD1 (5 bases). The CDR3 length is 17 residues. The V gene lost 6 bases and the J gene lost 7 bases, with 24 bases spanning the gap. Per germline, CDR1 LNHDA and CDR2 SQIVND (reference sequence). In DNA form, the CDR3 reads TGTGCCAGTAGACCTCTTGCCGCACAGGCGGCAGGCGGGGAGCTGTTTTTT. Encoded protein: CASRPLAAQAAGGELFF.

The chain combines TRBV19 with TRBJ1-2; TRBD1 might be the D (5 bases). Germline V gene data show CDR1 as LNHDA and CDR2 as SQIVND (reference sequence). Trimming shortened V by 1 base and J by 12 bases, and 12 bases separated the two germline ends. The length of the CDR3 is 12 residues. In DNA, the CDR3 is TGTGCCAGTAGTATAGCGACAGCACATCACACCTTC. This gives the protein CASSIATAHHTF. Using reference TRBV19 and TRBJ1-2 for the parts outside the CDR3, the full variable domain is DGGITQSPKYLFRKEGQNVTLSCEQNLNHDAMYWYRQDPGQGLRLIYYSQIVNDFQKGDIAEGYSVSREKKESFPLTVTSAQKNPTAFYLCASSIATAHHTFGSGTRLTVV.

The J gene is TRBJ1-4, the V gene TRBV7-9; possible D gene TRBD1, 6 bases. This CDR3 spans 12 amino acids. Between the trimmed V and J ends, which lost 8 bases and 6 bases, there was a span of 10 bases. The V gene's germline CDR1 is SEHNR and CDR2 FQNEAQ (reference sequence). This CDR3 is CASGDTYEKLFF. In DNA, the CDR3 is TGTGCCAGCGGGGACACTTATGAAAAACTGTTTTTT.

This chain joins TRBV29-1 and TRBJ1-5; 9 bases are a match to TRBD1. V lost 6 bases, J lost 3 bases, and 3 bases stayed unmatched. The CDR3 is made up of 13 amino acids. Per the germline V gene, CDR1 is SQVTM and CDR2 is ANQGSEA. The CDR3 spells CSVQGADNQPQHF. The CDR3 nucleotides are TGCAGCGTACAGGGGGCGGACAATCAGCCCCAGCATTTT.

This clone was counted a single time. This chain links TRBV5-1 with TRBJ1-3; D might be TRBD1 (6 bases). The CDR3 consists of 15 residues. V was shortened by 0 bases and J by 2 bases, with 9 bases between the two germline ends. The germline V gene has CDR1 SGHRS and CDR2 YFSETQ. This chain's CDR3 is CASSLEAGAGNTIYF. The CDR3 nucleotides are TGCGCCAGCAGCTTGGAGGCAGGGGCTGGAAACACCATATATTTT.

This clone came up once. The chain employs TRBV19 and TRBJ2-7; the match to TRBD2 covers 12 bases. Germline loops: CDR1 LNHDA, CDR2 SQIVND (reference sequence). Trimming removed 3 bases from V and 3 bases from J; junction bases left unmatched: 3. CDR3 length: 15 residues. The CDR3 nucleotides are TGTGCCAGTAGTATCGGACTAGCGGGGTACTACGAGCAGTACTTC. Translation gives CASSIGLAGYYEQYF.

This clone occurred a few times. The chain is built from TRBV6-2 or TRBV6-3 and TRBJ1-2, with 10 bases lining up with TRBD1. CDR3 length equals 15 residues. Germline CDR1 reads MNHEY; CDR2 reads SVGEGT. The V and J ends lost 1 base and 5 bases, in that order; junction bases with no gene match: 4. The CDR3 loop is CASSYFDRGQYGYTF. The CDR3, as DNA: TGTGCCAGCAGTTACTTCGACAGGGGGCAATATGGCTACACCTTC.

The V gene is TRBV27, the J gene TRBJ1-2; D possibly corresponds to TRBD1 (6 bases). The length of the CDR3 is 17 residues. Deletions cut 0 bases from V and 0 bases from J, with 14 bases between. The germline gives CDR1 MNHEY, CDR2 SMNVEV (reference sequence). In DNA, the CDR3 is TGTGCCAGCAGTTTATCGCGATCCTGGACAGCTAACTATGGCTACACCTTC. Translation gives CASSLSRSWTANYGYTF.

The chain is built from TRBV15 and TRBJ1-5; D call uncertain. The germline V and J ends were trimmed by 0 bases and 0 bases, with 6 bases remaining between them. The V gene's germline CDR1 is LNHNV and CDR2 YYDKDF (reference sequence). The CDR3 extends over 15 amino acids. CDR3 bases: TGTGCCACCAGCAGAGACACACATAGCAATCAGCCCCAGCATTTT. It yields the protein CATSRDTHSNQPQHF.

The chain employs TRBV24-1 and TRBJ2-7; possible D gene TRBD2, 5 bases. CDR1 is KGHDR and CDR2 is SFDVKD in the germline V gene. The length of the CDR3 is 13 residues. Trimming shortened V by 4 bases and J by 10 bases, and 16 bases separated the two germline ends. CDR3 sequence: CATSDTDGEAQYF. CDR3 DNA sequence: TGTGCCACCAGTGACACGGACGGGGAAGCTCAGTACTTC.

The V gene is TRBV2, the J gene TRBJ2-1; tentative D call: TRBD2 (6 bases). This CDR3 has 13 residues. The V gene lost 8 bases and the J gene lost 5 bases, with 13 bases spanning the gap. Looked up from germline, CDR1 is SNHLY and CDR2 is FYNNEI. CDR3 region: CASGSGEDNEQFF. The CDR3 nucleotides are TGTGCCAGCGGTTCGGGGGAGGACAATGAGCAGTTCTTC.

J is TRBJ2-1 and V is TRBV6-5, with 9 bases that match TRBD1. The CDR3 has 13 amino acids. J lost 7 bases, V lost 10 bases, and 8 bases had no gene match. Germline-derived CDR1 and CDR2 are MNHEY and SVGAGI. The CDR3, as DNA: TGTGCCACGACAGGGGGAATAAGGAATGAGCAGTTCTTC. Protein: CATTGGIRNEQFF.